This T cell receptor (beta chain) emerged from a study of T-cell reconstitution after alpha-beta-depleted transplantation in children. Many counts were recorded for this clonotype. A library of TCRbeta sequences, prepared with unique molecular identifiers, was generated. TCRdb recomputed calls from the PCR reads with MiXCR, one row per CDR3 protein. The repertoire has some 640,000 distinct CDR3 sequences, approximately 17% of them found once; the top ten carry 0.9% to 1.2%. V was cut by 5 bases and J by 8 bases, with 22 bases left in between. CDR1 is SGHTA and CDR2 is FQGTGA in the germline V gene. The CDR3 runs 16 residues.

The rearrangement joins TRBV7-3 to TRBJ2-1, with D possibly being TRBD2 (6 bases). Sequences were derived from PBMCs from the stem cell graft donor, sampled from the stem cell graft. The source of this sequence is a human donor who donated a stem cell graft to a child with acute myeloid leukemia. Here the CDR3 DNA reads TGTGCCAGCAGCCTCGGTTTGGCGGGGACGTCTTATGAGCAGTTCTTC. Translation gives CASSLGLAGTSYEQFF.